Listed below are T cell receptor beta chains from one sample, sequenced in a study of tumor-infiltrating lymphocytes in primary liver carcinoma. TCRdb itself ran the multiplex PCR reads through MiXCR, one entry per CDR3 protein. The data show 150,000 to 200,000 distinct CDR3 sequences, with around four fifths seen just once and over 15% held by the top ten. Sequencing used tumor tissue from primary liver carcinoma. The receptors originated from a man aged 35 to 55 with primary liver carcinoma and hepatitis B virus infection. Both conserved end residues are part of each CDR3. Each record gives: clone size, V gene, D gene, J gene, CDR3 DNA, CDR3 protein. A D gene is named only where the DNA matches it firmly. Only some rows state a clone size, as once, few, many or a class for expanded clones.

-,TRBV6-6,TRBD2,TRBJ2-7,TGTGCCAGCATCCCACTCTTAGCGGGAGGAAGAAACGAGCAGTACTTC,CASIPLLAGGRNEQYF
many,TRBV30,-,TRBJ2-3,TGTGCCTGGAGTCCCATGGCATCAGATACGCAGTATTTT,CAWSPMASDTQYF
-,TRBV29-1,-,TRBJ2-3,TGCAGCGTCACTGGAGTGGACGGGCGTAGCGCAGATACGCAGTATTTT,CSVTGVDGRSADTQYF
many,TRBV2,TRBD2,TRBJ2-4,TGTGCCAGCAGTTGGACTAGCGGGAGGGACATTCAGTACTTC,CASSWTSGRDIQYF
-,TRBV10-1,-,TRBJ2-3,TGCGCCAGCAGTGAGCGAGGACGGGGCTTCACAGATACTCAGTATTTT,CASSERGRGFTDTQYF
-,TRBV6-1,-,TRBJ2-5,TGTGCCTCCGCGGGCCGGAGAGCACAAGAGACCCAGTACTTC,CASAGRRAQETQYF
-,TRBV29-1,TRBD2,TRBJ2-1,TGCTGCGTTGAAACCGGGACTAGCGGATACAATGAGCAGTCCTTC,CCVETGTSGYNEQSF
-,TRBV4-1,TRBD2,TRBJ2-7,TGCGCCAGCAGCCCCGTAGGAGGGGAGGGTTACGACGAGTACTTC,CASSPVGGEGYDEYF
-,TRBV5-5,-,TRBJ2-7,TGTGCCATCAGCCTTCTGCTCCGGGACGAGCAATACTTC,CAISLLLRDEQYF
-,TRBV5-4,-,TRBJ2-5,TGTGCCAGCAGCCCCCAAAACGACGAGACACAGTACTTC,CASSPQNDETQYF
-,TRBV29-1,TRBD2,TRBJ2-1,TGCAGCGGGACTAGCGAGAAACTCTATGAGCAGTCCTTC,CSGTSEKLYEQSF
-,TRBV29-1,-,TRBJ2-4,TGCAACGTTGAAGAACCCGGTCGTAACGTTCAGTACTTC,CNVEEPGRNVQYF
-,TRBV5-4,-,TRBJ2-3,TGTGCCAACATTAACGGAGCCTCCGGAACTAGCACAGATACGCAGTATTTT,CANINGASGTSTDTQYF
few,TRBV29-1,TRBD2,TRBJ2-7,TGCAGCGTGGAAGGGACTAGCGGGACCCTTTGGGAGGAATACTTC,CSVEGTSGTLWEEYF
-,TRBV4-1,-,TRBJ2-1,TGCGCCAGCAGCCAAGCGGGTTCAGTAATTAAGCAGTTCTTC,CASSQAGSVIKQFF
-,TRBV4-2,-,TRBJ2-3,TGTACCAGCAGCCAGGCGGTTACTTACACAGATACGCAGTATTTT,CTSSQAVTYTDTQYF
-,TRBV4-3,TRBD2,TRBJ2-3,TGCGCCAGCAGCCAAAGGGGACTAGCGGGAGGGCTTAGCACATATACGCAGTATTTT,CASSQRGLAGGLSTYTQYF
-,TRBV4-3,-,TRBJ2-1,TGCGCCAGCAGCCAAGTTCGGACGGGCTTTTACAATGAGCAGTTCTTC,CASSQVRTGFYNEQFF
-,TRBV10-3,TRBD1,TRBJ1-1,TGTGCCTTCAGGGGGAGGTCACAGGGGTTCAACACTGAAGCTTTCTTT,CAFRGRSQGFNTEAFF
once,TRBV11-3,-,TRBJ2-1,TGTGTCAGCAGCTTAGACGTATCGAACAATGACCAGTTCTTC,CVSSLDVSNNDQFF
-,TRBV14,TRBD2,TRBJ2-1,TGTGCCAGCAGTGCCGTAGCGGGATGGGGTAACAATGAACAGTTCTTC,CASSAVAGWGNNEQFF
-,TRBV29-1,-,TRBJ2-1,TGCAGCGTCACGGATGGCGGCCAGGTAGGAGAGCAGTTCTTC,CSVTDGGQVGEQFF
-,TRBV4-3,TRBD1,TRBJ1-2,TGCGCCAGCGGTCAAGATTCCGGGACAGGGGATGGCTACACCTTC,CASGQDSGTGDGYTF
-,TRBV7-9,-,TRBJ2-1,TGTGCCAGCAGCTCGGGGGCCTCCTACAATGAGCACTTCTTC,CASSSGASYNEHFF
-,TRBV4-3,-,TRBJ2-7,TGCACCAACAGCCAAGATAGGGGGACGGGAGACGAGCAGTACTTC,CTNSQDRGTGDEQYF
-,TRBV4-3,TRBD1,TRBJ2-7,TGCGCCAGCAGCCTCGCAGGGACAGCAGCTTACGAGCAGTATTTC,CASSLAGTAAYEQYF
-,TRBV18,-,TRBJ1-4,TGTAGCAGCTCACCTCCCGGGCTCTCGCAGGAAAAACTGTTTTTT,CSSSPPGLSQEKLFF
-,TRBV29-1,-,TRBJ1-2,TGCAGCGTTGGGCCTACTACGGGCTTTGACTACACCTTC,CSVGPTTGFDYTF
-,TRBV4-2,-,TRBJ2-7,TGTGACAGCAGCCAAACCCCGGGACCGAACTACGAGCAGTACTTC,CDSSQTPGPNYEQYF
-,TRBV6-5,-,TRBJ2-1,TGTGCCAGCAGTAGGGTCTATGAGCAGTTCTTC,CASSRVYEQFF
-,TRBV29-1,-,TRBJ1-1,TGCAGCACCGGGTACGTGCTGAACACGGAAGCTTTCTTT,CSTGYVLNTEAFF
-,TRBV29-1,-,TRBJ1-4,TGCAGCGTTGGCCGGGGGCGGAGCGAAAAACTGATTTTT,CSVGRGRSEKLIF
-,TRBV10-2,-,TRBJ1-2,TGCGCCAACAGTGAACATGGGGCAAACCATGGCTACACCTTC,CANSEHGANHGYTF
-,TRBV2,-,TRBJ2-3,TGTGCCAGCAGCCAAGGACTACACGCAGAAACGCAGTATTTT,CASSQGLHAETQYF
-,TRBV29-1,-,TRBJ2-1,TGCAGCGTGGATTTTTTGGAGCTACCGGAGTACAATGAGCAGTTCTTC,CSVDFLELPEYNEQFF
-,TRBV29-1,-,TRBJ2-2,TGTAGCGTTGGGTCTAGCGCGGCGAAGACCGGGGAGCTGTTTTTT,CSVGSSAAKTGELFF
few,TRBV11-3,-,TRBJ2-2,TGTGTCAGCAGTTTAAACGCGAACACTGGGGAGCTGTTTTTT,CVSSLNANTGELFF
-,TRBV29-1,-,TRBJ2-2,TGCATTGTTGCGCCGAACACCGGGGAGCTGTTTTTT,CIVAPNTGELFF
-,TRBV12-5,-,TRBJ2-7,TGTGCGAGTGAGGGGACCGGTTCCTACGATGAGTACTTC,CASEGTGSYDEYF
-,TRBV11-2,-,TRBJ2-5,TGTGCCAGCAGCGTAGTCGCGGCGTTCGAGTACTTC,CASSVVAAFEYF
-,TRBV6-5,-,TRBJ2-3,TGTGCCAGCAGTATAGGCGCGGGGCCGCAGTATTTT,CASSIGAGPQYF
-,TRBV4-2,TRBD2,TRBJ2-3,TGTGCCAGCAGCCAAGCATACAGCGGGGGGGAGGGCACAGATACGCAGTATTTT,CASSQAYSGGEGTDTQYF
-,TRBV11-2,-,TRBJ2-7,TGTGCCAGCAGCTTAGATCGACAAGCCTACAGGCGGTACTTC,CASSLDRQAYRRYF
-,TRBV29-1,-,TRBJ1-1,TGCAGCGTTCGAGCGGGGTGGGGAATGAACACTGGAACTTTCTTT,CSVRAGWGMNTGTFF
-,TRBV11-2,TRBD2,TRBJ2-1,TGTGCCAGCCCTAGAGCGGGGACCAATGAGCAGTTCTTC,CASPRAGTNEQFF
-,TRBV29-1,-,TRBJ1-1,TGCAGTGTTGAAGGAGGGGACACAGTGAAGACTGAAGCTTTCTTT,CSVEGGDTVKTEAFF
-,TRBV6-2/TRBV6-3,TRBD2,TRBJ2-1,TGTGCCAGCATTCCCCGGACTAGCGGGGGAGCAAACGAGCAGTTCTTC,CASIPRTSGGANEQFF
-,TRBV29-1,TRBD2,TRBJ2-5,TGCAGCGTTCGGACTAGTGGCAGTTGGGCAGAGACCCACTACTTC,CSVRTSGSWAETHYF
-,TRBV6-5,-,TRBJ1-1,TGTGCCAGCATTTACTCGGTCGGGTTAATGAACACTGAAGCTTTCTTT,CASIYSVGLMNTEAFF
-,TRBV4-3,-,TRBJ2-2,TGTGCCAGCAGCCCCCAACGCGCCGGGGAGCTGTTTTTT,CASSPQRAGELFF